This T cell receptor (beta chain) is drawn from a study of cytotoxic CD8 clonotypes in ibrutinib-treated CLL. Findings and limits, study-wide: Researchers report that baseline clonality outpaced age-matched healthy donors and tracked circulating CD8+ T-cell counts. Sustained-remission and progressing patients were not sampled at matched times.

TCRdb's table, derived via immunoSEQ multiplex PCR, lists solely in-frame clones and lacks some. This sample has approximately 90,000 clones, with roughly three quarters found just once. With 4 bases clipped from V and 7 bases from J, the junction kept 6 bases outside the gene matches. From germline, CDR1 is SEHNR and CDR2 FQNEAQ (reference sequence). The CDR3 runs 15 residues. Comment on this clone: The antigen remains undetermined.

V gene TRBV7-9 combines with J gene TRBJ1-4, with 10 bases identical to TRBD1. This TCR came from a human donor with chronic lymphocytic leukemia. Sequenced here: PBMCs, sampled after 24 months of ibrutinib treatment. CDR3 amino acids: CASSSPGQGTEKLFF. The CDR3 DNA sequence: TGTGCCAGCAGCTCGCCGGGACAGGGGACTGAAAAACTGTTTTTT. Combining the CDR3 with reference TRBV7-9 and TRBJ1-4 gives the whole variable domain DTGVSQNPRHKITKRGQNVTFRCDPISEHNRLYWYRQTLGQGPEFLTYFQNEAQLEKSRLLSDRFSAERPKGSFSTLEIQRTEQGDSAMYLCASSSPGQGTEKLFFGSGTQLSVL.